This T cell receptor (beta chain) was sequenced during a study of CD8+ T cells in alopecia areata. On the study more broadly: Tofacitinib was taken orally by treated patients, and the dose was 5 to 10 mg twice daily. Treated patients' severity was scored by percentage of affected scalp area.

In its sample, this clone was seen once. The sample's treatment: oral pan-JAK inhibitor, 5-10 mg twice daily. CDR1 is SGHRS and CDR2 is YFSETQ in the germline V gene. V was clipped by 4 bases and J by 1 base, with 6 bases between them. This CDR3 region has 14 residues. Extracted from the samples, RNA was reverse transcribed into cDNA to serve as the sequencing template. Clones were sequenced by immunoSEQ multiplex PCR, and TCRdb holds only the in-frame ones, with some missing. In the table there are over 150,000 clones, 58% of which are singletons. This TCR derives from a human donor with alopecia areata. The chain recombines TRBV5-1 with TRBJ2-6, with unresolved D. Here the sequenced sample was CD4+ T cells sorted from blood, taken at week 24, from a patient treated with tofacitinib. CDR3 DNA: TGCGCCAGCAGCCACGAATCTGGGGCCAACGTCCTGACTTTC. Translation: CASSHESGANVLTF.